The entry below describes one T cell receptor (beta chain). Its specificity is not known. This table comes from immunoSEQ multiplex PCR, and its TCRdb copy is limited to in-frame clones, with some not included. The data contain tens of thousands of clones, about four fifths of them singletons. This sample was included in a study of T cell responses to AZD1222 COVID-19 vaccine. Overall study results and limits: At baseline, just a handful of AZD1222 recipients tested seropositive. The donor group comprised mostly white British people and more females; the analysis possibly underestimated clonal diversity. The peak T cell response came first, and repertoires were sampled only after it.

The germline gives CDR1 SGHTA, CDR2 FQGTGA. The CDR3 runs 13 residues. The V end was cut by 3 bases, the J end by 6 bases, with 11 bases between. Analysis merged second doses at about 4 or about 12 weeks. The chain uses TRBV7-3 and TRBJ1-1, with D possibly being TRBD1 (6 bases). The clonotype comes from an adult who received the AZD1222 COVID-19 vaccine. Sequencing was performed on peripheral blood, taken 28 days after the second AZD1222 dose. The CDR3 sequence is CASSFKGVPEAFF. DNA of the CDR3: TGTGCCAGCAGCTTTAAGGGGGTTCCTGAAGCTTTCTTT.